This T cell receptor (beta chain) derives from a study of monozygotic twins with inflammatory bowel disease. The template switching step added UMIs that contained a 6-nucleotide sample barcode. TCRdb reprocessed the 5' RACE reads and reports one entry per CDR3 protein, with no DNA. In total, the table holds about 170,000 distinct CDR3 sequences. Germline loops: CDR1 SGHKS, CDR2 YYEKEE (reference sequence). This CDR3 contains 15 residues. The chain carries TRBV5-5 and TRBJ1-5. This TCR was recovered from a human donor with ulcerative colitis or Crohn's disease, or a healthy co-twin of an affected twin (not recorded which). The specimen sequenced was blood. CDR3 protein: CASSLGPRGNQPQHF.